This TCR beta chain came from a study of T cells in Graves' hyperthyroidism and ophthalmopathy. General study findings and limits: Median prediction lead before ophthalmopathy onset was roughly 6 months with the model. Blood also contained most expanded thyroid clonotypes above 0.001.

Germline assignment: CDR1 SGHTA and CDR2 FQGTGA. This CDR3 has 15 amino acids. The ends were cut back, 5 bases at V and 3 bases at J, with 17 bases in the middle. This clonotype was seen many times. What it binds is not known. Regions amplified from RNA transcripts were the TCR beta CDR3 regions. First-round RT-PCR targeting the TCR CDR3 was performed with the HTBI primer set. One entry per CDR3 protein results from TCRdb running MiXCR on the multiplex PCR reads. The data show a few hundred thousand distinct CDR3 sequences, 40% to 55% seen once. The receptor comes from a woman aged 18-30 years with Graves' hyperthyroidism. Specimen: peripheral blood or thyroid tissue (not recorded which). The chain links TRBV7-3 to TRBJ2-7; TRBD2 is a possible D gene (7 bases). As DNA, the CDR3 is TGTGCCAGCAGCCTCTGGGGAGGGGGAAACTACGAGCAGTACTTC. Amino acid sequence: CASSLWGGGNYEQYF.